Below, 24 T cell receptor beta chains from the same sample are listed, as sequenced in a study of T-cell memory formation after mild COVID-19. One entry per CDR3 protein, called by TCRdb with MiXCR from the 5' RACE reads. The sample yields about 200,000 distinct CDR3 sequences, roughly 17% seen once. Input material: PBMCs or a T cell subset sorted from them (not recorded which). Receptor source: an adult woman who had mild COVID-19 (a few samples of this study predate the infection). Cell type and time point are not known.

The gene calls are TRBV5-1 and TRBJ2-1; no reliable D call. This CDR3 region has 19 residues. V lost 0 bases to trimming and J lost 0 bases, with 19 bases between them. Per the germline V gene, CDR1 is SGHRS and CDR2 is YFSETQ. The CDR3 bases are TGCGCCAGCAGCTTGGCCAGTAATGGTATCGACGTCTCCTACAATGAGCAGTTCTTC. Protein: CASSLASNGIDVSYNEQFF.

This clonotype appeared a single time. The chain carries TRBV2 and TRBJ2-3, with TRBD2 matching 7 bases. V gave up 6 bases and J gave up 2 bases; unmatched junction bases: 5. Germline V gene data show CDR1 as SNHLY and CDR2 as FYNNEI. This CDR3 is built from 14 residues. In nucleotides, the CDR3 is TGTGCCAGCAGACCTAGCGGACACACAGATACGCAGTATTTT. Amino acid sequence: CASRPSGHTDTQYF.

In this sample, this clonotype turned up a few times. The chain links TRBV7-9 to TRBJ2-3; 8 bases align to TRBD1. The length of the CDR3 is 15 residues. Germline V lookup: CDR1 SEHNR, CDR2 FQNEAQ (reference sequence). Trimming cost V 5 bases and J 1 base; bases outside gene matches: 5. CDR3: CASSRRTGRTDTQYF. CDR3 sequence (DNA): TGTGCCAGCAGCCGCCGGACAGGGCGCACAGATACGCAGTATTTT.

This clonotype occurred many times. The chain joins TRBV6-6 to TRBJ2-3, with D maybe TRBD1 (6 bases). This CDR3 region has 15 residues. Germline V gene sequence: CDR1 MNHNY, CDR2 SVGAGI (reference sequence). V dropped 6 bases and J dropped 0 bases, with 13 bases sitting between them. DNA for the CDR3: TGTGCCAGCAGCCCCGGACAGATAAGCACAGATACGCAGTATTTT. Protein: CASSPGQISTDTQYF.

The chain combines TRBV7-6 with TRBJ2-7; TRBD1 aligns across 7 bases. CDR1 SGHVS and CDR2 FNYEAQ come from the germline V gene. The CDR3 spans 14 residues. Losses at the gene ends were 1 base for V and 2 bases for J; bases not matched to a gene: 2. This CDR3 is CASSLDQGAYEQYF. DNA of the CDR3: TGTGCCAGCAGCTTAGACCAGGGGGCCTACGAGCAGTACTTC.

There are a few counts of this clonotype. J is TRBJ2-1 and V is TRBV7-9; D perhaps matches TRBD2 (6 bases). Germline V gives CDR1 SEHNR, CDR2 FQNEAQ (reference sequence). The CDR3 sequence is 17 residues long. Trimming pared 5 bases from V and 3 bases from J, leaving 20 bases between. The CDR3 is CASSRYYGIADYNEQFF. CDR3 coding DNA: TGTGCCAGCAGCCGTTACTACGGGATAGCGGACTACAATGAGCAGTTCTTC.

The chain combines TRBV6-1 with TRBJ2-7; D unclear. The length of the CDR3 is 14 residues. V was shortened by 2 bases and J by 6 bases, with 14 bases between the two germline ends. CDR1 and CDR2 from the germline V gene are MNHNS and SASEGT. CDR3 nucleotide sequence: TGTGCCAGCAGTGAATCCGGACGTTCGGCCGAGCAGTACTTC. Translating it yields CASSESGRSAEQYF.

Only a few counts were recorded for this clonotype. V gene TRBV7-2 combines with J gene TRBJ2-1, with 9 bases identical to TRBD2. Losses at the gene ends were 1 base for V and 4 bases for J; bases not matched to a gene: 5. Looked up from germline, CDR1 is SGHTA and CDR2 is FQGNSA. This CDR3 is built from 16 residues. CDR3 DNA: TGTGCCAGCAGCTTAGTACGTCTAGCGGGGTACAATGAGCAGTTCTTC. Its translation: CASSLVRLAGYNEQFF.

This clonotype was counted only a few times. The genes are TRBV12-3 or TRBV12-4 and TRBJ2-5; the D gene is possibly TRBD2 (6 bases). This CDR3 comprises 11 residues. V was pared by 8 bases and J by 5 bases, with 9 bases between. CDR3 in DNA: TGTGCCAGCGGTCGGGGGGAGACCCAGTACTTC. It specifies CASGRGETQYF.

This clonotype was recorded a few times. V usage is TRBV5-1 and J usage is TRBJ2-5, with a tentative D call TRBD1 (6 bases). This CDR3 contains 14 residues. V shed 3 bases and J shed 2 bases, with 11 bases lying between them. Germline CDR1 SGHRS, CDR2 YFSETQ. The CDR3 protein is CASSSQGRQETQYF. Here the CDR3 DNA reads TGCGCCAGCAGCTCACAGGGTCGGCAAGAGACCCAGTACTTC.

This clonotype was seen more than once but under ten times. This rearrangement joins TRBV7-3 to TRBJ2-7; D remains unclear. V lost 3 bases and J lost 4, with 7 bases in between. Per the germline V gene, CDR1 is SGHTA and CDR2 is FQGTGA. This CDR3 spans 12 amino acids. This chain's CDR3 is CASSFTAYEQYF. In nucleotides, the CDR3 is TGTGCCAGCAGCTTTACAGCGTACGAGCAGTACTTC.

The V gene is TRBV5-8, the J gene TRBJ2-5; D ambiguous. V lost 2 bases and J lost 5, with 10 bases in between. The germline CDR1 and CDR2 sequences are SGHTS and YDEGEE. The CDR3 loop spans 13 amino acids. CDR3 coding DNA: TGTGCCAGCAGCTTCATGGATTGGGAGACCCAGTACTTC. Residues: CASSFMDWETQYF.

The J gene is TRBJ1-5, the V gene TRBV15; D remains unclear. The CDR3 runs to 12 residues. Trimming removed 1 base at V and 7 bases at J, with 5 bases between. Germline V gives CDR1 LNHNV, CDR2 YYDKDF (reference sequence). DNA of the CDR3: TGTGCCACCAGCAGAGCAGGACAGCCCCAGCATTTT. The encoded protein is CATSRAGQPQHF.

This chain uses TRBV7-3 with TRBJ2-6; D gene unclear. Trimming pared 5 bases from V and 0 bases from J, leaving 14 bases between. Germline CDR1 reads SGHTA; CDR2 reads FQGTGA. This CDR3 has 17 amino acids. The CDR3 region has the DNA TGTGCCAGCAGCCCCAACCCTACAAGCTCTGGGGCCAACGTCCTGACTTTC. Amino acid sequence: CASSPNPTSSGANVLTF.

Only a few counts were recorded for this clonotype. This chain uses TRBV20-1 with TRBJ1-1; D might be TRBD1 (6 bases). Germline V gene lookup returns CDR1 DFQATT and CDR2 SNEGSKA (reference sequence). Trimming took off 2 bases at V and 5 bases at J, with 18 bases between the two ends. There are 15 residues in the CDR3. In DNA, the CDR3 is TGCAGTGCTAGACGAGGGGGGGCGGCCGGTACTGAAGCTTTCTTT. Residues: CSARRGGAAGTEAFF.

This sequence joins TRBV2 and TRBJ1-1; D possibly corresponds to TRBD1 (5 bases). Germline CDR1 reads SNHLY; CDR2 reads FYNNEI. This CDR3 is 13 amino acids long. The V end was cut by 6 bases, the J end by 2 bases, with 10 bases between. This CDR3 is CASSVDSNTEAFF. The DNA for the CDR3 is TGTGCCAGCAGCGTTGACAGCAACACTGAAGCTTTCTTT.

This clonotype was recorded a few times. CDR3 residues: CSARDRRLADYNEQFF. The CDR3, as DNA: TGCAGTGCTAGAGATCGACGACTAGCGGACTACAATGAGCAGTTCTTC. The chain is built from TRBV20-1 and TRBJ2-1; 9 nucleotides line up with TRBD2. This CDR3 comprises 16 residues. The ends lost 0 bases at V and 3 bases at J; junction bases unmatched: 6. Germline values: CDR1 DFQATT, CDR2 SNEGSKA (reference sequence).

The chain combines TRBV5-1 with TRBJ1-1; D remains ambiguous. There are 12 residues in the CDR3. V was trimmed by 4 bases and J by 5 bases, leaving 9 bases between them. Germline assignment: CDR1 SGHRS and CDR2 YFSETQ. The CDR3 spells CASSELGTEAFF. The CDR3 DNA sequence: TGCGCCAGCAGCGAGCTAGGGACTGAAGCTTTCTTT.

The chain is built from TRBV5-6 and TRBJ1-1; no definite D call. This CDR3 has 11 amino acids. Germline lookup yields CDR1 SGHDT and CDR2 YYEEEE. The V and J ends lost 1 base and 3 bases respectively, with 1 base between them. The CDR3 loop reads CASSLHTEAFF. The CDR3 DNA follows: TGTGCCAGCAGCTTGCACACTGAAGCTTTCTTT.

This sequence joins TRBV7-9 and TRBJ2-1, with a tentative D call TRBD1 (6 bases). The CDR3 loop spans 15 amino acids. In germline, CDR1 is SEHNR, CDR2 FQNEAQ (reference sequence). V dropped 4 bases and J dropped 7 bases, with 17 bases sitting between them. DNA of the CDR3: TGTGCCAGCAGCTCCCGACAGGTAGAGGGAAATGAGCAGTTCTTC. This sequence encodes CASSSRQVEGNEQFF.

This clonotype was picked up a small number of times. In DNA, the CDR3 is TGTGCCAGCAACAGCGGGAGCACGACCGGGGAGCTGTTTTTT. Its translation is CASNSGSTTGELFF. The V gene is TRBV6-2 or TRBV6-3, the J gene TRBJ2-2; the match to TRBD2 covers 8 bases. V shed 7 bases and J 5 bases; nucleotides not matched to a gene: 6. Germline V CDR1 and CDR2: MNHEY, SVGEGT. The CDR3 contains 14 residues.

This clonotype was detected a few times. The rearrangement joins TRBV10-3 to TRBJ1-5, with D possibly being TRBD1 (5 bases). Between the trimmed V and J ends, which lost 0 bases and 7 bases, there was a span of 13 bases. CDR3 length equals 15 residues. Germline lookup yields CDR1 ENHRY and CDR2 SYGVKD. CDR3 nucleotide sequence: TGTGCCATCAGTGAGTCGGCAGGGCGAGGGCAGCCCCAGCATTTT. Encoded protein: CAISESAGRGQPQHF.

This clonotype was detected ten times or more. In nucleotides, the CDR3 is TGCGCCAGCGCCGTACAGGGGAATACTGAAGCTTTCTTT. As protein: CASAVQGNTEAFF. The chain couples TRBV5-1 to TRBJ1-1, with 7 bases lining up with TRBD1. This CDR3 is 13 amino acids long. J lost 5 bases, V lost 7 bases, and 8 bases had no gene match. CDR1 SGHRS and CDR2 YFSETQ come from the germline V gene.

The chain is built from TRBV5-6 and TRBJ2-7; 8 positions match TRBD1. J lost 9 bases, V lost 3 bases, and 14 bases had no gene match. The CDR3 loop spans 15 amino acids. The V gene's germline CDR1 is SGHDT and CDR2 YYEEEE. The CDR3 is CASSWGTGFPQGQYF. For the CDR3, the DNA is TGTGCCAGCAGCTGGGGGACAGGCTTCCCTCAGGGGCAGTACTTC. The variable domain in full, with the rest retrieved from reference TRBV5-6 and TRBJ2-7, is DAGVTQSPTHLIKTRGQQVTLRCSPKSGHDTVSWYQQALGQGPQFIFQYYEEEERQRGNFPDRFSGHQFPNYSSELNVNALLLGDSALYLCASSWGTGFPQGQYFGPGTRLTVT.